One T cell receptor (beta chain) is described in this entry. Its antigen is not known. The assay was immunoSEQ multiplex PCR, and TCRdb's table has in-frame clones only and misses some. Of under 70,000 clones in the sample, 70% to 80% are singletons; the top ten hold about 0.42%. This sample was included in a study of siplizumab effects on memory and regulatory T cells. Study-level results: Naive T cells seemed more diverse than memory cells; they also seemed major alloresponse contributors. Proliferating CD4+ or CD8+ clones, roughly 75-96% of them, lacked an assignable naive or memory phenotype.

Unstimulated naive, memory, effector memory and TEMRA subsets from three donor pairs have been sequenced, the authors report. Per the germline V gene, CDR1 is SGDLS and CDR2 is YYNGEE. Trimming left V 5 bases short and J 1 base short, with 12 bases between. The CDR3 covers 14 residues. The TCR comes from a human donor in good health. The sample taken for sequencing was memory CD4+ T cells sorted from blood. V usage is TRBV9 and J usage is TRBJ1-1; D gene unclear. The CDR3: CASSASVGNTEAFF. In nucleotides, the CDR3 is TGTGCCAGCAGTGCCTCCGTCGGGAACACTGAAGCTTTCTTT.